This T cell receptor (beta chain) was identified in a study of blood T cell repertoires in COVID-19. Study overall: Spain, Italy and the United States supplied samples that represented acute and convalescent COVID-19. The cDNA or gDNA used as material had been derived from T cells, B-cell-depleted T cells, or PBMCs.

Source study methods: For nucleated cells, counts were estimated from reference gene primer amplification. Generated by immunoSEQ multiplex PCR, the TCRdb table keeps only in-frame clones and is missing some. V and J calls and clone size follow that table, whereas D and trimming were derived from the DNA. The sample includes tens of thousands of clones, approximately 92% of them seen just once. Looked up from germline, CDR1 is MGHRA and CDR2 is YSYEKL. The length of the CDR3 is 16 residues. Trimming removed 1 base at V and 0 bases at J, with 10 bases between. The chain couples TRBV4-1 to TRBJ1-5; D is unclear. The sample taken for sequencing was peripheral blood. The sequence was obtained from a man older than 75 with acute or convalescent COVID-19. DNA for the CDR3: TGCGCCAGCAGCCAAGGTAACAGTCATAGCAATCAGCCCCAGCATTTT. Amino acid sequence: CASSQGNSHSNQPQHF.